This TCR beta chain was found in a study of T-cell memory formation after mild COVID-19. Study details: TCR clustering was largely donor specific. Whole-study results and caveats: Day 37-peaking second-wave clones had unconfirmed SARS-CoV-2 specificity.

5'RACE primed from the constant segment yielded TCR alpha and TCR beta cDNA libraries bearing sample barcodes and UMIs. TCRdb used MiXCR to reprocess the 5' RACE reads, holding one entry per CDR3 protein. The data show around 310,000 distinct CDR3 sequences, roughly 19% seen once. The CDR3 has 15 amino acids. V was pared by 5 bases and J by 5 bases, with 16 bases between. Germline loops: CDR1 SGHVS, CDR2 FNYEAQ. As concerns this clonotype: Its cognate antigen is unknown.

The receptor's source is a man in his late teens or twenties who had mild COVID-19 (a few samples of this study predate the infection). Cell type and time point are not known. The chain is built from TRBV7-6 and TRBJ2-1; tentative D call: TRBD1 (5 bases). Specimen: PBMCs or a T cell subset sorted from them (not recorded which). DNA of the CDR3: TGTGCCAGCAGCCTATCAGGGTTCGGCAACAATGAGCAGTTCTTC. Translation gives CASSLSGFGNNEQFF.